One and the same sample provided the 23 T cell receptor beta chains below, sequenced in a study of blood T cell repertoires in COVID-19. Assay: immunoSEQ multiplex PCR; the TCRdb copy retains only in-frame clones and omits some. The sample includes 180,000 or so clones, roughly 88% of them seen just once. Sequenced: PBMCs or T cells enriched from blood (not recorded which). All receptors derive from a man in his fifties who had recovered from COVID-19.

V is TRBV6-2 or TRBV6-3 and J is TRBJ1-3, with 12 bases identical to TRBD1. CDR3 length equals 15 residues. Germline V gene sequence: CDR1 MNHEY, CDR2 SVGEGT. Trimming took 6 bases from V and 7 from J; bases not matched to a gene: 7. The CDR3 coding sequence is TGTGCCAGCAGCAACCGGGACAGGGGGCTGAACACCATATATTTT. Translating gives CASSNRDRGLNTIYF.

Comment on this clone: This specimen includes other DNA sequences encoding the same CDR3. The J gene is TRBJ2-3, the V gene TRBV19; weak D call: TRBD2 (5 bases). The V gene lost 7 bases and the J gene lost 2 bases, with 10 bases spanning the gap. The CDR3 covers 13 residues. The germline gives CDR1 LNHDA, CDR2 SQIVND (reference sequence). The CDR3 protein is CASTPGNTDTQYF. The CDR3 nucleotides are TGTGCCAGTACCCCCGGGAACACAGATACGCAGTATTTT.

The chain recombines TRBV5-4 with TRBJ2-3; 8 bases line up with TRBD2. The CDR3 has 17 residues. Germline CDR1 and CDR2: SGHNT and YYREEE (reference sequence). With 4 bases clipped from V and 1 base from J, the junction kept 11 bases outside the gene matches. In nucleotides, the CDR3 is TGTGCCAGCAGCCCGGGCGGCGGGGGGCCTGGCACAGATACGCAGTATTTT. Translating it yields CASSPGGGGPGTDTQYF.

The count of this clone is one. The chain has TRBV7-3 and TRBJ1-2; 7 positions match TRBD1. Looked up from germline, CDR1 is SGHTA and CDR2 is FQGTGA. The length of the CDR3 is 15 residues. The junction had 4 bases not matched to a gene; V was cut back by 2 bases and J by 1 base. The CDR3 loop is CASSLLRQGNYGYTF. DNA for the CDR3: TGTGCCAGCAGCTTATTGAGACAGGGTAACTATGGCTACACCTTC.

The chain joins TRBV5-1 to TRBJ2-5; D gene uncertain. Germline CDR1 SGHRS, CDR2 YFSETQ. CDR3 length equals 13 residues. V was trimmed by 0 bases and J by 2 bases, leaving 5 bases between them. This CDR3 is CASSLGQQETQYF. The CDR3 nucleotides are TGCGCCAGCAGCTTGGGGCAGCAAGAGACCCAGTACTTC.

The CDR3 spells CASSPTRDRASGELFF. Written as DNA, the CDR3 is TGCGCCAGCAGCCCGACCCGGGACAGGGCGAGCGGGGAGCTGTTTTTT. The chain recombines TRBV10-1 with TRBJ2-2, with 9 bases lining up with TRBD1. The J segment lost 7 bases and the V segment lost 6 bases, leaving 12 bases of the junction unmatched. This CDR3 comprises 16 residues. Germline loops: CDR1 WNHNN, CDR2 SYGVQD (reference sequence).

CDR3 sequence reads: CASSFNLAGSPLHF. In nucleotides, the CDR3 is TGTGCCAGCAGCTTTAACCTCGCCGGTTCACCCCTCCACTTT. The chain employs TRBV5-8 and TRBJ1-6; D not certain. V was clipped by 2 bases and J by 9 bases, with 12 bases between them. CDR3 length equals 14 residues. Germline V lookup: CDR1 SGHTS, CDR2 YDEGEE.

The genes are TRBV28 and TRBJ1-2; TRBD1 matches 8 bases. CDR1 is MDHEN, CDR2 SYDVKM, per germline. The CDR3 is 13 residues long. V shed 11 bases and J 9 bases; nucleotides not matched to a gene: 14. The CDR3 loop reads CASWGTGNYSYTF. The CDR3 nucleotides read TGTGCCTCCTGGGGGACAGGCAACTACAGCTACACCTTC.

This rearrangement joins TRBV19 to TRBJ2-2; 8 bases agree with TRBD1. J gave up 6 bases and V 3 bases, and 9 bases lay outside the gene matches. CDR3 length: 16 amino acids. Germline V CDR1 and CDR2: LNHDA, SQIVND (reference sequence). CDR3 region: CASSIYRGVVPGELFF. The CDR3 region has the DNA TGTGCCAGTAGTATCTACAGGGGGGTAGTACCCGGGGAGCTGTTTTTT.

V usage is TRBV6-5 and J usage is TRBJ2-7; 12 bases align to TRBD1. From germline, CDR1 is MNHEY and CDR2 SVGAGI. This CDR3 is 15 amino acids long. V shed 2 bases and J 7 bases; nucleotides not matched to a gene: 6. For the CDR3, the DNA is TGTGCCAGCAGTTACAGGGACAGGGGGCAGACAGAGCAGTACTTC. This translates into CASSYRDRGQTEQYF.

V usage is TRBV12-3 or TRBV12-4 and J usage is TRBJ2-5, with D possibly matching TRBD2 (6 bases). Trimming removed 6 bases at V and 4 bases at J, with 12 bases between. The CDR3 contains 13 residues. The chain's CDR3 is CASRPGDSETQYF. CDR3 sequence (DNA): TGTGCCAGCAGACCCGGGGACTCAGAGACCCAGTACTTC.

This clone was seen only once. This chain connects TRBV19 to TRBJ1-3; tentative D call: TRBD1 (6 bases). The CDR3 has 15 amino acids. V was pared by 5 bases and J by 0 bases, with 11 bases between. In germline, CDR1 is LNHDA, CDR2 SQIVND (reference sequence). As DNA, the CDR3 is TGTGCCAGTAGTCCCAGGGACAACTCTGGAAACACCATATATTTT. This codes for CASSPRDNSGNTIYF.

The rearrangement uses TRBV27 and TRBJ1-6; D is uncertain. Trimming cost V 7 bases and J 5 bases, with 12 bases left between them. Per the germline V gene, CDR1 is MNHEY and CDR2 is SMNVEV (reference sequence). The CDR3 consists of 14 residues. The DNA for the CDR3 is TGTGCCAGCACATCAGGATACGATAATTCACCCCTCCACTTT. Translated: CASTSGYDNSPLHF.

The chain carries TRBV28 and TRBJ1-4; no clear D. Germline CDR1 MDHEN, CDR2 SYDVKM. V gave up 1 base and J gave up 0 bases, with 6 bases separating them. The CDR3 is 15 amino acids. CDR3 in DNA: TGTGCCAGCAGTTTATACAGTACAACTAATGAAAAACTGTTTTTT. This sequence encodes CASSLYSTTNEKLFF. The complete variable domain, with remaining parts taken from reference TRBV28 and TRBJ1-4, reads DVKVTQSSRYLVKRTGEKVFLECVQDMDHENMFWYRQDPGLGLRLIYFSYDVKMKEKGDIPEGYSVSREKKERFSLILESASTNQTSMYLCASSLYSTTNEKLFFGSGTQLSVL.

The V call is TRBV10-2, the J call TRBJ2-1, with 9 bases aligning to TRBD2. CDR3 length: 15 residues. Germline CDR1 is WSHSY and CDR2 is SAAADI. The trim removed 6 bases at V and 3 bases at J, leaving 6 bases unmatched. The CDR3 nucleotides read TGCGCCAGCAGGTCAGAGCGGGGGGTCTACAATGAGCAGTTCTTC. Translating gives CASRSERGVYNEQFF.

The chain has TRBV28 and TRBJ2-4, with a weak D call TRBD1 (5 bases). V was pared by 2 bases and J by 0 bases, with 8 bases between. The CDR3 is 15 amino acids. Germline V lookup: CDR1 MDHEN, CDR2 SYDVKM. CDR3 in DNA: TGTGCCAGCAGTTTACCAGGGCAAGCCAAAAACATTCAGTACTTC. This encodes CASSLPGQAKNIQYF. Drawing the rest from reference TRBV28 and TRBJ2-4, the complete variable domain is DVKVTQSSRYLVKRTGEKVFLECVQDMDHENMFWYRQDPGLGLRLIYFSYDVKMKEKGDIPEGYSVSREKKERFSLILESASTNQTSMYLCASSLPGQAKNIQYFGAGTRLSVL.

The chain uses TRBV5-4 and TRBJ2-3; 15 bases agree with TRBD2. CDR1 is SGHNT and CDR2 is YYREEE in the germline V gene (reference sequence). The CDR3 sequence is 18 residues long. V was pared by 0 bases and J by 6 bases, with 8 bases of the junction left unmatched. The CDR3: CASSLGIRTSGGADTQYF. In DNA form, the CDR3 reads TGTGCCAGCAGCTTGGGGATTAGGACTAGCGGGGGGGCGGATACGCAGTATTTT.

This clone was recorded once. The sample has other DNA sequences that encode this CDR3 too. V is TRBV19 and J is TRBJ2-1, with 8 bases identical to TRBD2. CDR1 and CDR2 from the germline V gene are LNHDA and SQIVND (reference sequence). There are 15 residues in the CDR3. V gave up 5 bases and J gave up 7 bases; unmatched junction bases: 10. CDR3 protein: CASSPRGGWSNEQFF. For the CDR3, the DNA is TGTGCCAGTAGTCCCCGGGGGGGATGGTCTAATGAGCAGTTCTTC.

This clone was recorded a few times. The CDR3: CASSDTGAEETQYF. CDR3 DNA: TGCGCCAGCAGCGACACCGGTGCCGAAGAGACCCAGTACTTC. The genes are TRBV5-1 and TRBJ2-5; D is undetermined. The ends were cut back, 4 bases at V and 3 bases at J, with 13 bases in the middle. CDR1 and CDR2 from the germline V gene are SGHRS and YFSETQ. The CDR3 extends over 14 amino acids.

The chain employs TRBV5-1 and TRBJ2-1; 10 bases map to TRBD2. This CDR3 spans 15 amino acids. CDR1 is SGHRS and CDR2 is YFSETQ in the germline V gene. V gave up 4 bases and J gave up 7 bases; unmatched junction bases: 8. CDR3 DNA: TGCGCCAGCAGCATGGCGCTAGCGGGGGCTAATGAGCAGTTCTTC. Translated, it gives CASSMALAGANEQFF.

This clone was picked up one time. V is TRBV27 and J is TRBJ1-2; 9 bases are shared with TRBD1. V trimming: 5 bases; J trimming: 3 bases; junction bases outside the gene matches: 4. This CDR3 has 14 amino acids. CDR1 is MNHEY and CDR2 is SMNVEV in the germline V gene (reference sequence). In DNA form, the CDR3 reads TGTGCCAGCAGTAACCGGGACAGGGACTATGGCTACACCTTC. Translation: CASSNRDRDYGYTF.

The genes are TRBV12-5 and TRBJ2-5, with D possibly being TRBD2 (6 bases). The germline V gene encodes CDR1 LGHNT and CDR2 FRNRAP. Trimming stripped 3 bases from V and 0 bases from J, with 8 bases between. This CDR3 is built from 14 residues. In DNA form, the CDR3 reads TGTGCTAGTGGTTTTGGGGGGAACCAAGAGACCCAGTACTTC. Translated, it gives CASGFGGNQETQYF.

The V call is TRBV6-6, the J call TRBJ2-5, with 7 bases identical to TRBD1. The ends lost 5 bases at V and 2 bases at J; junction bases unmatched: 11. The germline gives CDR1 MNHNY, CDR2 SVGAGI (reference sequence). The CDR3 runs to 16 residues. The CDR3 spells CASSRTGVGYQETQYF. The CDR3 DNA follows: TGTGCCAGCAGTCGAACAGGGGTCGGATATCAAGAGACCCAGTACTTC.